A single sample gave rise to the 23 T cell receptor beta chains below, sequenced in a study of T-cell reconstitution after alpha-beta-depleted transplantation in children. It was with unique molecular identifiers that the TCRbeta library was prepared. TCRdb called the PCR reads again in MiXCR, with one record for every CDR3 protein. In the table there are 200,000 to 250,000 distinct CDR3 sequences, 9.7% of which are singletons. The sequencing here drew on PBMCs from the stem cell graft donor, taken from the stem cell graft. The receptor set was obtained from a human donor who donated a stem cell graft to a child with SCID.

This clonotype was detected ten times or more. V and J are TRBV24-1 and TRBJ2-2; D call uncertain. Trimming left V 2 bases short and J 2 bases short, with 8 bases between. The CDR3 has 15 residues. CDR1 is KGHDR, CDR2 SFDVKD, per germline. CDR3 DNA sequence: TGTGCCACCAGTGATTCTGTCACCAACACCGGGGAGCTGTTTTTT. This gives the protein CATSDSVTNTGELFF.

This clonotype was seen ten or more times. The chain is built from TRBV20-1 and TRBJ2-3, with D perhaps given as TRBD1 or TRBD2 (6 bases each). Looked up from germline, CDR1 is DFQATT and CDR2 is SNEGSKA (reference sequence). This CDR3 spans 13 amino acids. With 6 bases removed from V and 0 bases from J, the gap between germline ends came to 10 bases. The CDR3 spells CSARGTSTDTQYF. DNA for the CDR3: TGCAGTGCGAGGGGGACTAGCACAGATACGCAGTATTTT.

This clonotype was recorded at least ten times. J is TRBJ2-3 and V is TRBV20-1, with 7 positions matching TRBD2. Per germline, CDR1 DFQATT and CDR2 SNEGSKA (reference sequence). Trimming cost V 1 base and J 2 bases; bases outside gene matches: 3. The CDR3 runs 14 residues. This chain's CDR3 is CSARGGGYTDTQYF. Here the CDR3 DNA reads TGCAGTGCTAGAGGGGGGGGATACACAGATACGCAGTATTTT.

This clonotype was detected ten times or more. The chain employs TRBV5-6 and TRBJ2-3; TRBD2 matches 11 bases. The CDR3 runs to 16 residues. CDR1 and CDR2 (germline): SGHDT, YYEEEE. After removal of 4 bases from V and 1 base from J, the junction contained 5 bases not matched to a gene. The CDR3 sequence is CASSVMTSGGTDTQYF. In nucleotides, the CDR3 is TGTGCCAGCAGCGTGATGACTAGCGGGGGCACAGATACGCAGTATTTT.

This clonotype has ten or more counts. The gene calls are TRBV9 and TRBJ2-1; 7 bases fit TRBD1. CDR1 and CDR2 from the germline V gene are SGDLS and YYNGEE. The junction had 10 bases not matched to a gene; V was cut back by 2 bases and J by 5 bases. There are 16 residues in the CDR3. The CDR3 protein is CASSVRTGVINNEQFF. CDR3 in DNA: TGTGCCAGCAGCGTTAGAACAGGGGTGATCAACAATGAGCAGTTCTTC.

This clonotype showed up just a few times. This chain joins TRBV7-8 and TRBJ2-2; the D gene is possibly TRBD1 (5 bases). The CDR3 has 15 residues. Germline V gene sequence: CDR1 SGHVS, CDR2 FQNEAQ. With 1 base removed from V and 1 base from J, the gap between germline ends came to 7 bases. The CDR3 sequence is CASSLEGWNTGELFF. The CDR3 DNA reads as TGTGCCAGCAGCTTAGAGGGGTGGAACACCGGGGAGCTGTTTTTT.

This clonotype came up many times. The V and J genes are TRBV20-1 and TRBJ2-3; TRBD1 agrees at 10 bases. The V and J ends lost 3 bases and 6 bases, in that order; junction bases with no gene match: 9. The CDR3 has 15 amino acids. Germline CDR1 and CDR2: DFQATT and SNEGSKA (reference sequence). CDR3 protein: CSARRRDRGMDTQYF. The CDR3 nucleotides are TGCAGTGCTAGGCGACGGGACAGGGGCATGGATACGCAGTATTTT.

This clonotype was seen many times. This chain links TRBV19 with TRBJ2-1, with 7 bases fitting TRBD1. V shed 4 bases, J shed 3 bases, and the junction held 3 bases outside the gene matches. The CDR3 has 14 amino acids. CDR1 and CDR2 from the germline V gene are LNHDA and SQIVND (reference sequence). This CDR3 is CASSTAGGYNEQFF. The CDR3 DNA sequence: TGTGCCAGTAGTACTGCAGGGGGCTACAATGAGCAGTTCTTC.

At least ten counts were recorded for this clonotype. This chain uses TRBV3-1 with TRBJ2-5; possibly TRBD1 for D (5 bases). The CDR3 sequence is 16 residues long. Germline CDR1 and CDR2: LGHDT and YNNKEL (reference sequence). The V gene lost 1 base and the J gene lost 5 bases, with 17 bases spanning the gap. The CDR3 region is CASSQVSRRVRETQYF. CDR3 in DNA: TGTGCCAGCAGCCAAGTGTCTCGCAGGGTTCGGGAGACCCAGTACTTC.

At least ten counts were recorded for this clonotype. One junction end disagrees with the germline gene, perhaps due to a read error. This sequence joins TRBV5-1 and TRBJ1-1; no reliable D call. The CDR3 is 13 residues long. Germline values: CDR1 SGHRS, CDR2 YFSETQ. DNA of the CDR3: TGTGCCAGCAGTTATACGGCAAACACTGAAGCTTTCTTT. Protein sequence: CASSYTANTEAFF.

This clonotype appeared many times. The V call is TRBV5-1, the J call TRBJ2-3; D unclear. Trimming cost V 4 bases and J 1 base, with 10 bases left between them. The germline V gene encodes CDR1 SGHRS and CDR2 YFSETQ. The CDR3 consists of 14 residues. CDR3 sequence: CASSDPYGTDTQYF. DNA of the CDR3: TGCGCCAGCAGCGACCCCTATGGCACAGATACGCAGTATTTT.

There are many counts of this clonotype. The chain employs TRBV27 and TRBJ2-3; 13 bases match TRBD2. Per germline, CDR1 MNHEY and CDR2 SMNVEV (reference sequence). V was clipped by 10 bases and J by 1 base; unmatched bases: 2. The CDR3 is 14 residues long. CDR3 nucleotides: TGTGCCACCACTAGCGGGGGGGGCACAGATACGCAGTATTTT. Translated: CATTSGGGTDTQYF.

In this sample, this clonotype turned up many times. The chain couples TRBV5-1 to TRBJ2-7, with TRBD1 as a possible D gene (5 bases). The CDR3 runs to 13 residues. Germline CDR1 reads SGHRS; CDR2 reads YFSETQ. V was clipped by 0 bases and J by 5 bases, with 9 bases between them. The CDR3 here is CASSLAGHDEQYF. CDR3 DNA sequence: TGCGCCAGCAGCTTGGCCGGACACGACGAGCAGTACTTC. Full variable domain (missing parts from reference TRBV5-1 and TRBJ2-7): KAGVTQTPRYLIKTRGQQVTLSCSPISGHRSVSWYQQTPGQGLQFLFEYFSETQRNKGNFPGRFSGRQFSNSRSEMNVSTLELGDSALYLCASSLAGHDEQYFGPGTRLTVT.

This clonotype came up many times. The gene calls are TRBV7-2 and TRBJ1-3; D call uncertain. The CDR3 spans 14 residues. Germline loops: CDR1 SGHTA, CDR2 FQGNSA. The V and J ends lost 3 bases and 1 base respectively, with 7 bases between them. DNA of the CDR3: TGTGCCAGCAGCTTTATGGGTTCTGGAAACACCATATATTTT. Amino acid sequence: CASSFMGSGNTIYF.

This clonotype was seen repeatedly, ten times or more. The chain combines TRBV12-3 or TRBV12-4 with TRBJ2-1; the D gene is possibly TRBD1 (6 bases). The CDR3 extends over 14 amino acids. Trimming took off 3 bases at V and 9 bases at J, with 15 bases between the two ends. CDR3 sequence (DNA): TGTGCCAGCAGTTTCGGGTACAGGGCTGGTGAGCAGTTCTTC. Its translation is CASSFGYRAGEQFF.

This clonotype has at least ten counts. CDR3 nucleotides: TGCGCCAGCAGCCTGACTCAGGGGGCATTCGGAAAACTGTTTTTT. Amino acids: CASSLTQGAFGKLFF. The chain carries TRBV4-1 and TRBJ1-4; 8 nucleotides line up with TRBD1. The germline V gene encodes CDR1 MGHRA and CDR2 YSYEKL. The CDR3 is made up of 15 amino acids. The J segment lost 10 bases and the V segment lost 4 bases, leaving 11 bases of the junction unmatched.

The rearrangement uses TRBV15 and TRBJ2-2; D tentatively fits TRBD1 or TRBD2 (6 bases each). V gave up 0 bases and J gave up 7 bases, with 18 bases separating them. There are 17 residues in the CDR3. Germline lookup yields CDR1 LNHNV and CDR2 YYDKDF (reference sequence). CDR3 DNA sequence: TGTGCCACCAGCAGAGAGGGGGGCACGGAAGTCCTCGGGGAGCTGTTTTTT. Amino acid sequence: CATSREGGTEVLGELFF. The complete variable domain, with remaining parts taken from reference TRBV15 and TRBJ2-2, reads DAMVIQNPRYQVTQFGKPVTLSCSQTLNHNVMYWYQQKSSQAPKLLFHYYDKDFNNEADTPDNFQSRRPNTSFCFLDIRSPGLGDTAMYLCATSREGGTEVLGELFFGEGSRLTVL.

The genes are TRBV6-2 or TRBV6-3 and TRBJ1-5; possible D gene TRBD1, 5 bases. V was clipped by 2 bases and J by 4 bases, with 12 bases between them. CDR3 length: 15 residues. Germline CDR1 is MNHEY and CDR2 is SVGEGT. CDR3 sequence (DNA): TGTGCCAGCAGTTACCAGGGAGGAGGGAATCAGCCCCAGCATTTT. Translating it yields CASSYQGGGNQPQHF.

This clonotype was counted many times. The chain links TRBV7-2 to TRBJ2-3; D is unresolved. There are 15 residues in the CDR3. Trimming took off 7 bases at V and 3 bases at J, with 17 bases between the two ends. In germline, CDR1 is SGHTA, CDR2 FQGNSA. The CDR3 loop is CASTRQAGETDTQYF. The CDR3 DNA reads TGTGCCAGCACCCGTCAGGCAGGTGAAACAGATACGCAGTATTTT.

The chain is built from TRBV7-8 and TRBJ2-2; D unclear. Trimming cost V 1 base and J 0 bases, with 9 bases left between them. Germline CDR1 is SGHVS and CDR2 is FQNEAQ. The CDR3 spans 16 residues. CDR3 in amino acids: CASSLGAFANTGELFF. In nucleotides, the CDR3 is TGTGCCAGCAGCTTAGGGGCCTTCGCGAACACCGGGGAGCTGTTTTTT.

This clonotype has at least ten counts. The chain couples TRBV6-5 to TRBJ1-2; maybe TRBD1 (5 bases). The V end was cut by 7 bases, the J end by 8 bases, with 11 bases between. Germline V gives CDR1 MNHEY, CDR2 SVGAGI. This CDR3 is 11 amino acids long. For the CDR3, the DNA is TGTGCCAGCAAGCGTGGGGACGGCTACACCTTC. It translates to CASKRGDGYTF.

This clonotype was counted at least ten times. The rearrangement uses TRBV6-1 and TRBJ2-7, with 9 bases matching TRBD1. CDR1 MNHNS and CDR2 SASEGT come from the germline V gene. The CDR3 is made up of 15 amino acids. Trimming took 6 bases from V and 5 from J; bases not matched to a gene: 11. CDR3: CASSPGQGLGNEQYF. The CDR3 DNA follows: TGTGCCAGCAGCCCTGGACAGGGGCTTGGGAACGAGCAGTACTTC.

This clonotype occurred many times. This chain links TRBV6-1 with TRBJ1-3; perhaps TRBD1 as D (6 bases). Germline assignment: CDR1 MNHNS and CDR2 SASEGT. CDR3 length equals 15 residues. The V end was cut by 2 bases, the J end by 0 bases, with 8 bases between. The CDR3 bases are TGTGCCAGCAGTGAAAGGGGGGGCTCTGGAAACACCATATATTTT. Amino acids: CASSERGGSGNTIYF.